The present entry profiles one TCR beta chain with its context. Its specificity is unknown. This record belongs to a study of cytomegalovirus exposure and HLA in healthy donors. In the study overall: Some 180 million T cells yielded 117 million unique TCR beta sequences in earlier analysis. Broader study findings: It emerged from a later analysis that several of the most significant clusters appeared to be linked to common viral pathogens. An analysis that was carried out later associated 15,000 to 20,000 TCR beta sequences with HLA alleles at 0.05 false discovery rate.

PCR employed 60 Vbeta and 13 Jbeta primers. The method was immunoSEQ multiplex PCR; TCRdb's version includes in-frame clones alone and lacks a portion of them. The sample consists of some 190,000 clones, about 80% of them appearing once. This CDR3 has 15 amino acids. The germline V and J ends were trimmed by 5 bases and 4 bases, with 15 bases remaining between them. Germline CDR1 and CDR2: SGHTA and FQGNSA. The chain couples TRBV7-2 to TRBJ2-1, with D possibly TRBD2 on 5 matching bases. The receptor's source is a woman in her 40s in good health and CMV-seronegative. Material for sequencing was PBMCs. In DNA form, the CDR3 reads TGTGCCAGCAGCCCCGGGAATGTGGTATACAATGAGCAGTTCTTC. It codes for CASSPGNVVYNEQFF.